This T cell receptor (beta chain) appears in the sequencing data of a study of blood T cell repertoires in COVID-19. Trimming took 3 bases from V and 6 from J, leaving 11 bases between them. Germline CDR1 MDHEN, CDR2 SYDVKM. The CDR3 sequence is 14 residues long. Sequencing used immunoSEQ multiplex PCR; TCRdb keeps in-frame clones, though not all of them. The sample shows around 280,000 clones, roughly 90% of them seen only once. Sequenced input: peripheral blood. The TCR comes from a woman in her thirties with COVID-19, enrolled during active disease. This chain joins TRBV28 and TRBJ2-2; weak D call: TRBD1 (6 bases). CDR3 DNA sequence: TGTGCCAGCAGTTTGCCACAGGGAGCCGGGGAGCTGTTTTTT. Encoded protein: CASSLPQGAGELFF.